Listed here are 10 T cell receptor beta chains from one sample, sequenced in a study of T-cell memory formation after mild COVID-19. TCRdb passed the 5' RACE reads through MiXCR, listing each CDR3 protein once. The top ten hold about 8.7% of the sample, which has 500,000 to 650,000 distinct CDR3 sequences, roughly 22% seen once. Sequences were obtained from PBMCs or a T cell subset sorted from them (not recorded which). These receptors all stem from an adult woman who had mild COVID-19 (a few samples of this study predate the infection). Cell type and time point are not known.

The genes are TRBV30 and TRBJ2-1; 7 bases agree with TRBD1. The CDR3 loop spans 12 amino acids. V gave up 5 bases and J gave up 10 bases; unmatched junction bases: 8. Per germline, CDR1 GTSNPN and CDR2 SVGIG (reference sequence). The CDR3 spells CAWGEGGLEQFF. The CDR3 DNA is TGTGCCTGGGGGGAAGGGGGCCTGGAGCAGTTCTTC.

This clonotype was seen a single time. The rearrangement links TRBV4-3 to TRBJ2-2; 8 nucleotides match TRBD2. The CDR3 contains 13 residues. Germline V gene sequence: CDR1 LGHNA, CDR2 YSLEER. Losses at the gene ends were 4 bases for V and 7 bases for J; bases not matched to a gene: 2. In DNA, the CDR3 is TGCGCCAGCAGCCCAGCGGGAGTCGGGGAGCTGTTTTTT. Residues: CASSPAGVGELFF.

The chain couples TRBV7-2 to TRBJ2-1; D is undetermined. V lost 1 base, J lost 9 bases, and 10 bases lay in between. This CDR3 has 13 amino acids. Germline assignment: CDR1 SGHTA and CDR2 FQGNSA. CDR3 sequence: CASSLGGASEQFF. The DNA of the CDR3 is TGTGCCAGCAGCTTAGGAGGAGCAAGTGAGCAGTTCTTC.

This clonotype was counted a few times. V and J are TRBV5-1 and TRBJ1-4; no definite D call. Germline CDR1 reads SGHRS; CDR2 reads YFSETQ. Trimming took off 5 bases at V and 7 bases at J, with 6 bases between the two ends. CDR3 length equals 11 residues. CDR3 nucleotide sequence: TGCGCCAGCAGAGAGGCTGAAAAACTGTTTTTT. Encoded protein: CASREAEKLFF.

The chain is built from TRBV11-2 and TRBJ2-7; D remains unclear. This CDR3 contains 15 residues. Germline CDR1 reads SGHAT; CDR2 reads FQNNGV. Trimming took off 4 bases at V and 3 bases at J, with 16 bases between the two ends. Written as DNA, the CDR3 is TGTGCCAGCAGCTACCCAGGTTCCTTAATCTACGAGCAGTACTTC. It yields the protein CASSYPGSLIYEQYF.

The chain combines TRBV24-1 with TRBJ1-2, with D possibly being TRBD1 (6 bases). Trimming cost V 4 bases and J 6 bases, with 20 bases left between them. CDR1 is KGHDR, CDR2 SFDVKD, per germline. The CDR3 is 16 amino acids. The CDR3 sequence is CATSDSGRGSAHGYTF. Written as DNA, the CDR3 is TGTGCCACCAGTGACTCCGGCAGGGGTTCGGCCCATGGCTACACCTTC.

The chain carries TRBV24-1 and TRBJ2-5; 8 nucleotides align to TRBD2. V gave up 3 bases and J gave up 4 bases; unmatched junction bases: 6. Germline V gene data show CDR1 as KGHDR and CDR2 as SFDVKD. The CDR3 totals 15 residues. The CDR3 region is CATSDGSRGGETQYF. The DNA for the CDR3 is TGTGCCACCAGTGATGGTTCACGGGGGGGAGAGACCCAGTACTTC.

This clonotype has a handful of counts. In DNA form, the CDR3 reads TGTGCCACCAGCAGAGGAGCCGGGAGCTCCTACGAGCAGTACTTC. It encodes CATSRGAGSSYEQYF. The gene calls are TRBV15 and TRBJ2-7; D perhaps matches TRBD2 (6 bases). CDR1 and CDR2 from the germline V gene are LNHNV and YYDKDF (reference sequence). Trimming left V 1 base short and J 0 bases short, with 10 bases between. The CDR3 loop spans 15 amino acids.

V and J are TRBV5-1 and TRBJ2-7, with D possibly TRBD1 on 6 matching bases. The V end was cut by 1 base, the J end by 3 bases, with 14 bases between. CDR1 SGHRS and CDR2 YFSETQ come from the germline V gene. This CDR3 region has 15 residues. DNA of the CDR3: TGCGCCAGCAGCTTGATGGGGGCCTCAAACTACGAGCAGTACTTC. As protein: CASSLMGASNYEQYF.

The chain combines TRBV10-3 with TRBJ1-5; D is ambiguous. CDR1 and CDR2 (germline): ENHRY, SYGVKD. The length of the CDR3 is 13 residues. The V and J ends lost 3 bases and 5 bases respectively, with 8 bases between them. The CDR3 is CAISDREDQPQHF. CDR3 in DNA: TGTGCCATCAGTGATCGGGAAGATCAGCCCCAGCATTTT.